The source of this T cell receptor (beta chain) is a study of naive and memory T cell subsets. Findings and limits, study-wide: No ground truth validated the naive and memory repertoire findings. Clonotypes here are unpaired alpha or beta chain sequences.

About this clonotype: The antigen remains unidentified.

From the second PCR step, alpha and beta chains were amplified apart. An equimolar mix of two oligonucleotides served as the beta constant-region primer for TRBC1 and TRBC2. Nested alpha and beta constant-region primers with the SP2 primer drove four PCR rounds on ligated cDNA. TCRdb called the UMI-ligation and nested PCR reads again in MiXCR, with one record for every CDR3 protein. Here the sample spans 140,000 to 150,000 distinct CDR3 sequences, 17% being singletons. CDR1 MNHEY and CDR2 SVGAGI come from the germline V gene. The CDR3 spans 14 residues. The germline V and J ends were trimmed by 0 bases and 5 bases, with 10 bases remaining between them.

The chain links TRBV6-5 to TRBJ1-1; D perhaps matches TRBD1 (6 bases). The sequenced sample was naive CD4+ T cells from blood. This receptor was obtained from a human donor in good health. CDR3 DNA: TGTGCCAGCAGTTACTCTCCAGGGGAGACTGAAGCTTTCTTT. Protein product: CASSYSPGETEAFF.